This T cell receptor beta chain was documented in a study of tumor-infiltrating lymphocytes in primary liver carcinoma. Study in general: Tumors measured about 4.2 to 11 cm and were stage T1-T3 N0M0. Roughly 3.5 to 7.13 million productive TCRbeta reads were obtained per sample, with similar numbers across tissue types. The study's findings and limits: Tumor samples exhibited a significantly greater top-250-clone fraction than blood samples (p = 0.039).

This CDR3 region has 14 residues. CDR1 and CDR2 from the germline V gene are PRHDT and FYEKMQ (reference sequence). To note about this clonotype: Its target is unknown. Its ends do not fully match the called genes, so a read error is possible.

Without any cell sorting, about 18-31 mg of bulk tissue yielded co-extracted RNA and DNA. A constant-region primer primed TCR beta cDNA synthesis from about 530 ng of total RNA. Modified slightly, ARM-PCR produced TCR beta libraries over three nested multiplex PCR rounds. The first two PCR rounds, approximately 10 cycles each, used TRBV1-TRBV30 forward primers and a C-beta reverse primer. TCRdb reprocessed the multiplex PCR reads via MiXCR and lists one record per CDR3 protein. The sample shows around 80,000 distinct CDR3 sequences, roughly two thirds of them seen only once. The specimen was tumor-adjacent normal liver tissue. The rearrangement joins TRBV13 to TRBJ2-7; D is ambiguous. This clonotype was sampled from a man aged 35-49 years with primary liver carcinoma and hepatitis B virus infection. CDR3 DNA: TGTGCTAGCAGCTTACAGCTCTGGAACCCCGAGCAGTATTTC. Translated, it gives CASSLQLWNPEQYF.